The clone carrying this TCR beta chain was seen a handful of times. This specimen comes from a study of identical twins. TCRdb used MiXCR to reprocess the 5' RACE reads, holding one entry per CDR3 protein. The data show around 690,000 distinct CDR3 sequences, roughly 20% seen once. Trimming shortened V by 3 bases and J by 8 bases, and 8 bases separated the two germline ends. CDR3 length: 11 amino acids. Germline V gene lookup returns CDR1 DFQATT and CDR2 SNEGSKA (reference sequence). This same sample was also part of a study on T cells expressing NK-cell markers. That report adds: Sorted CD3+CD56+NKG2C+, CD3+CD56+NKG2C- and CD3+CD56-NKG2C+ T-cell subsets were beta-chain profiled. A few donors likewise had their CD3+CD56-NKG2C+ fraction led by these clonotypes.

This sequence joins TRBV20-1 and TRBJ2-1, with a tentative D call TRBD2 (5 bases). Sequencing input: PBMCs. This sequence originates from a woman between 18 and 29 years old in good health. CDR3 protein: CSASPGDEQFF. The DNA of the CDR3 is TGCAGTGCTAGTCCCGGGGATGAGCAGTTCTTC.